Presented here are 27 T cell receptor beta chains from one specimen sequenced in a study of patients and donors after allogeneic stem cell transplantation. TCRdb passed the RT-PCR reads through MiXCR, listing each CDR3 protein once. The table lists hundreds of thousands of distinct CDR3 sequences, 15% to 20% of them singletons. Sequenced: blood, either unsorted or a sorted T cell fraction (not recorded which). The receptors were gathered from a human donor who was either an allogeneic HSCT recipient or a stem cell or donor lymphocyte infusion donor (not recorded which). It is not recorded whose cells these are; they may come from a transplant donor.

This clonotype was picked up a small number of times. The chain uses TRBV29-1 and TRBJ1-5; D gene uncertain. Germline CDR1 reads SQVTM; CDR2 reads ANQGSEA. V shed 7 bases and J shed 3 bases, with 4 bases lying between them. This CDR3 spans 10 amino acids. CDR3 sequence: CSDDNQPQHF. The CDR3 DNA follows: TGCAGCGATGACAATCAGCCCCAGCATTTT.

A few counts support this clonotype. CDR3 residues: CASSIGGREYEQYF. CDR3 sequence (DNA): TGTGCCAGTAGTATTGGTGGCAGGGAATACGAGCAGTACTTC. This chain joins TRBV19 and TRBJ2-7, with D possibly TRBD1 on 5 matching bases. The CDR3 is 14 amino acids. Between the trimmed V and J ends, which lost 3 bases and 4 bases, there was a span of 13 bases. Germline V CDR1 and CDR2: LNHDA, SQIVND (reference sequence).

V gene TRBV20-1 combines with J gene TRBJ1-5; D call uncertain. The CDR3 is made up of 14 amino acids. The germline V gene has CDR1 DFQATT and CDR2 SNEGSKA (reference sequence). V lost 1 base and J 3 bases, leaving 10 bases between the germline ends. CDR3 nucleotide sequence: TGCAGTGCTAGAGGCGGGTCTTTCAATCAGCCCCAGCATTTT. It codes for CSARGGSFNQPQHF.

The rearrangement joins TRBV25-1 to TRBJ2-7; 8 positions agree with TRBD1. Germline-derived CDR1 and CDR2 are MGHDK and SYGVNS. The V and J ends lost 0 bases and 5 bases, in that order; junction bases with no gene match: 9. The CDR3 is 16 residues long. The CDR3 DNA reads as TGTGCCAGCAGTGAATATGGGACAGGTCCCCGGGACGAGCAGTACTTC. This sequence encodes CASSEYGTGPRDEQYF.

The chain uses TRBV19 and TRBJ2-7, with 8 bases fitting TRBD2. The CDR3 is 15 amino acids. V was pared by 3 bases and J by 3 bases, with 7 bases of the junction left unmatched. Germline V lookup: CDR1 LNHDA, CDR2 SQIVND (reference sequence). The CDR3 nucleotides read TGTGCCAGTAGTATCCTAGCGGGCGTTTTCTACGAGCAGTACTTC. Protein: CASSILAGVFYEQYF.

This chain joins TRBV7-3 and TRBJ2-3; D may be TRBD2 (5 bases). This CDR3 spans 15 amino acids. Germline CDR1 and CDR2: SGHTA and FQGTGA. V was pared by 3 bases and J by 2 bases, with 12 bases between. The CDR3 loop reads CASSLEDRATDTQYF. In DNA form, the CDR3 reads TGTGCCAGCAGCTTGGAGGACCGGGCCACAGATACGCAGTATTTT.

This clonotype was detected a few times. J is TRBJ1-3 and V is TRBV6-5; 9 nucleotides line up with TRBD1. This CDR3 has 15 residues. Looked up from germline, CDR1 is MNHEY and CDR2 is SVGAGI. Germline trimming cut 0 bases from V and 8 bases from J; bases unmatched to any gene: 5. CDR3 in amino acids: CASSYSPDRGHTIYF. CDR3 bases: TGTGCCAGCAGTTACTCGCCGGACAGGGGACACACCATATATTTT.

CDR3 sequence (DNA): TGCGCCAGCAGCCCCAGACAGGGGACCTACAATGAGCAGTTCTTC. It translates to CASSPRQGTYNEQFF. The chain is built from TRBV5-1 and TRBJ2-1; TRBD1 matches at 8 bases. This CDR3 has 15 amino acids. V lost 4 bases to trimming and J lost 2 bases; unmatched junction nucleotides: 5. Germline loops: CDR1 SGHRS, CDR2 YFSETQ. Supplemented by reference TRBV5-1 and TRBJ2-1, the full variable domain reads KAGVTQTPRYLIKTRGQQVTLSCSPISGHRSVSWYQQTPGQGLQFLFEYFSETQRNKGNFPGRFSGRQFSNSRSEMNVSTLELGDSALYLCASSPRQGTYNEQFFGPGTRLTVL.

This clonotype appeared a few times. The gene calls are TRBV29-1 and TRBJ1-1; D might be TRBD1 (6 bases). The CDR3 length is 14 residues. V dropped 3 bases and J dropped 3 bases, with 14 bases sitting between them. Germline-derived CDR1 and CDR2 are SQVTM and ANQGSEA. The CDR3 reads CSVEGRGRHTEAFF. The CDR3 DNA sequence: TGCAGCGTTGAGGGCCGGGGGCGGCACACTGAAGCTTTCTTT.

The V gene is TRBV3-1, the J gene TRBJ2-1, with D possibly being TRBD1 (5 bases). The germline CDR1 and CDR2 sequences are LGHDT and YNNKEL (reference sequence). This CDR3 region has 15 residues. Trimming shortened V by 1 base and J by 7 bases, and 14 bases separated the two germline ends. CDR3 region: CASSQGAGPLNEQFF. The DNA of the CDR3 is TGTGCCAGCAGCCAAGGGGCAGGGCCGTTGAATGAGCAGTTCTTC.

In its sample, this clonotype was seen a few times. The chain joins TRBV19 to TRBJ2-7; D may match TRBD1 or TRBD2 (5 bases each). Germline V gene data show CDR1 as LNHDA and CDR2 as SQIVND (reference sequence). The V gene lost 5 bases and the J gene lost 5 bases, with 13 bases spanning the gap. The CDR3 covers 13 residues. CDR3 in DNA: TGTGCCAGTAGTGCAATGGGACCAGACGAGCAGTACTTC. Translation: CASSAMGPDEQYF. The full variable domain, rest sourced from reference TRBV19 and TRBJ2-7, is DGGITQSPKYLFRKEGQNVTLSCEQNLNHDAMYWYRQDPGQGLRLIYYSQIVNDFQKGDIAEGYSVSREKKESFPLTVTSAQKNPTAFYLCASSAMGPDEQYFGPGTRLTVT.

The rearrangement joins TRBV4-2 to TRBJ2-4; D may be TRBD1 (6 bases). Germline V CDR1 and CDR2: LGHNA, YNFKEQ. The length of the CDR3 is 17 residues. The V end was cut by 4 bases, the J end by 0 bases, with 16 bases between. The CDR3 nucleotides are TGTGCCAGCAGCCCGGGACATCGGACAACAGCCAAAAACATTCAGTACTTC. Encoded protein: CASSPGHRTTAKNIQYF.

This chain uses TRBV2 with TRBJ1-2; the match to TRBD1 covers 8 bases. Looked up from germline, CDR1 is SNHLY and CDR2 is FYNNEI. The CDR3 sequence is 13 residues long. Unmatched junction bases numbered 7, after V lost 5 bases and J lost 8 bases. CDR3 bases: TGTGCCAGCAGTTTTCAGGGGGCGGGCGGCTACACCTTC. Translating gives CASSFQGAGGYTF.

This sequence joins TRBV5-1 and TRBJ1-2, with D unclear. The CDR3 covers 13 residues. Trimming removed 4 bases from V and 7 bases from J, with 14 bases in between. Germline V gene sequence: CDR1 SGHRS, CDR2 YFSETQ. Here the CDR3 reads CASSGERPLGYTF. As DNA, the CDR3 is TGCGCCAGCAGCGGGGAGCGCCCTCTTGGCTACACCTTC.

This clonotype has a single count. The rearrangement joins TRBV6-5 to TRBJ1-2; the D is unclear. V was shortened by 2 bases and J by 2 bases, with 15 bases between the two germline ends. This CDR3 region has 16 residues. Germline values: CDR1 MNHEY, CDR2 SVGAGI. CDR3: CASSYAVEGVNYGYTF. The CDR3 nucleotides read TGTGCCAGCAGTTACGCAGTTGAGGGTGTCAACTATGGCTACACCTTC.

The gene calls are TRBV20-1 and TRBJ2-2; weak D call: TRBD2 (5 bases). Looked up from germline, CDR1 is DFQATT and CDR2 is SNEGSKA (reference sequence). The CDR3 is made up of 16 amino acids. V was cut by 1 base and J by 7 bases, with 19 bases left in between. The chain's CDR3 is CSARVSGIPLGGELFF. The CDR3 nucleotides are TGCAGTGCTAGAGTTTCCGGGATCCCCCTAGGCGGGGAGCTGTTTTTT.

This clonotype showed up just a few times. V gene TRBV3-1 combines with J gene TRBJ2-2; 10 nucleotides agree with TRBD2. Looked up from germline, CDR1 is LGHDT and CDR2 is YNNKEL (reference sequence). This CDR3 contains 15 residues. The trim removed 1 base at V and 6 bases at J, leaving 2 bases unmatched. CDR3 nucleotide sequence: TGTGCCAGCAGCCAAGCCGGGACTAGCGCCGGGGAGCTGTTTTTT. Translating gives CASSQAGTSAGELFF.

This clonotype showed up many times. The V call is TRBV5-1, the J call TRBJ1-1; a possible D gene is TRBD1 (5 bases). Per germline, CDR1 SGHRS and CDR2 YFSETQ. There are 16 residues in the CDR3. Trimming cost V 2 bases and J 0 bases, with 14 bases left between them. CDR3 residues: CASSFLSTAVNTEAFF. CDR3 in DNA: TGCGCCAGCAGCTTCCTTTCGACAGCCGTGAACACTGAAGCTTTCTTT.

This chain joins TRBV6-1 and TRBJ1-6, with a possible D match to TRBD1 (5 bases). Germline assignment: CDR1 MNHNS and CDR2 SASEGT. The CDR3 runs 15 residues. Trimming removed 4 bases from V and 6 bases from J, with 13 bases in between. This chain's CDR3 is CASSVRGTPNSPLHF. The DNA of the CDR3 is TGTGCCAGCAGTGTCCGGGGGACCCCTAATTCACCCCTCCACTTT.

This clonotype was recorded a few times. The rearrangement links TRBV6-2 or TRBV6-3 to TRBJ1-5; a possible D gene is TRBD1 (5 bases). Trimming removed 3 bases from V and 3 bases from J, with 15 bases in between. There are 16 residues in the CDR3. The V gene's germline CDR1 is MNHEY and CDR2 SVGEGT. The CDR3 DNA is TGTGCCAGCAGTTATCAAGAAGGGGTGAACAATCAGCCCCAGCATTTT. Translating gives CASSYQEGVNNQPQHF.

This clonotype has a handful of counts. The V gene is TRBV11-3, the J gene TRBJ2-1, with D possibly TRBD2 on 6 matching bases. Trimming shortened V by 6 bases and J by 3 bases, and 15 bases separated the two germline ends. The CDR3 spans 15 residues. Germline values: CDR1 SGHNT, CDR2 YENEEA. CDR3 coding DNA: TGTGCCAGCAGTCCCTCTCAAGCGGGCTACAATGAGCAGTTCTTC. Translation gives CASSPSQAGYNEQFF.

This clonotype was detected a few times. The chain recombines TRBV5-1 with TRBJ1-1; possibly TRBD1 for D (6 bases). Deletions cut 7 bases from V and 5 bases from J, with 21 bases between. Germline values: CDR1 SGHRS, CDR2 YFSETQ. The CDR3 contains 15 residues. The CDR3 reads CASHEFGEQGTEAFF. CDR3 nucleotide sequence: TGCGCCAGCCACGAATTCGGAGAGCAGGGGACTGAAGCTTTCTTT.

This clonotype was observed many times. The V and J genes are TRBV5-1 and TRBJ2-7; tentatively, D is TRBD1 or TRBD2 (5 bases each). The CDR3 has 13 residues. In germline, CDR1 is SGHRS, CDR2 YFSETQ. V dropped 1 base and J dropped 5 bases, with 10 bases sitting between them. CDR3 residues: CASSLSRGNEQYF. The CDR3 DNA is TGCGCCAGCAGCTTGTCCCGGGGCAACGAGCAGTACTTC.

The chain combines TRBV28 with TRBJ2-5; the match to TRBD2 covers 10 bases. This CDR3 spans 16 amino acids. With 2 bases clipped from V and 5 bases from J, the junction kept 8 bases outside the gene matches. Germline V lookup: CDR1 MDHEN, CDR2 SYDVKM. The CDR3: CASSLVLAGEKETQYF. CDR3 bases: TGTGCCAGCAGTTTAGTCCTAGCGGGAGAGAAGGAGACCCAGTACTTC.

The genes are TRBV5-1 and TRBJ1-1, with 10 nucleotides matching TRBD1. The CDR3 length is 17 residues. The V gene end was trimmed by 4 bases and the J gene end by 4 bases; junction bases not matched to a gene: 13. Germline values: CDR1 SGHRS, CDR2 YFSETQ. The CDR3 DNA follows: TGCGCCAGCAGCCCCAGATTTGACAGGGGGCTGAGCACTGAAGCTTTCTTT. Translated: CASSPRFDRGLSTEAFF.

The rearrangement joins TRBV25-1 to TRBJ2-7, with a possible D match to TRBD2 (5 bases). This CDR3 has 13 amino acids. The germline CDR1 and CDR2 sequences are MGHDK and SYGVNS. V dropped 5 bases and J dropped 3 bases, with 11 bases sitting between them. CDR3 bases: TGTGCCAGCAGTCGGGGTGCCTACTACGAGCAGTACTTC. It specifies CASSRGAYYEQYF.

This clonotype was picked up a small number of times. This sequence joins TRBV30 and TRBJ1-3; D gene unclear. The V gene lost 0 bases and the J gene lost 0 bases, with 9 bases spanning the gap. This CDR3 contains 15 residues. CDR1 is GTSNPN, CDR2 SVGIG, per germline (reference sequence). CDR3 nucleotides: TGTGCCTGGAGTGTAGCACCTATCTCTGGAAACACCATATATTTT. The encoded protein is CAWSVAPISGNTIYF.